These T cell receptor beta chains were read from a single sample in a study of shared clonotypes between healthy human individuals. The protocol was immunoSEQ multiplex PCR, while the TCRdb copy is restricted to in-frame clones and leaves out a portion. The sample includes around 1.9 million clones, 90% to 95% seen only once; the top ten take over 1.5%. The specimen sequenced was naive CD8+ T cells from PBMCs. All receptors derive from a young man in good health. Some clones in this sample may be carry-over from other donors' samples. CDR3s include the opening cysteine and the closing phenylalanine or tryptophan. A D gene is named only where the DNA matches it firmly. Not every row has a clone size; where given, it reads once, few, many or a size class.

CDR3 protein	CDR3 DNA	clone size	J gene	V gene	D gene
CASSFGGGSYEQYF	TGTGCCAGCAGCTTTGGAGGGGGGTCCTACGAGCAGTACTTC	-	TRBJ2-7	TRBV11-1	-
CASSHQGLAVNYGYTF	TGCGCCAGCAGCCACCAGGGCCTCGCGGTTAACTATGGCTACACCTTC	once	TRBJ1-2	TRBV4-1	-
CASSPGGNTEAFF	TGTGCCAGCAGCCCGGGCGGGAACACTGAAGCTTTCTTT	-	TRBJ1-1	TRBV9	-
CASSDSHYLYNEQFF	TGCGCCAGCAGTGACAGTCATTACCTCTACAATGAGCAGTTCTTC	-	TRBJ2-1	TRBV10-2	-
CASSPDIRQYYTF	TGTGCCAGCAGTCCCGATATCCGGCAATACTACACCTTC	-	TRBJ1-2	TRBV7-2	-
CASSLQEEETQYF	TGTGCCAGTAGTCTCCAGGAGGAAGAGACCCAGTACTTC	-	TRBJ2-5	TRBV19	-
CASSLNRGEGYTF	TGTGCCAGCAGTTTAAACAGGGGGGAAGGCTACACCTTC	-	TRBJ1-2	TRBV6-5	TRBD1
CASSIKGPSNTGELFF	TGTGCCAGTAGTATTAAGGGGCCATCGAACACCGGGGAGCTGTTTTTT	once	TRBJ2-2	TRBV19	-
CASRRRSPNYGYTF	TGTGCCAGCAGGCGACGGTCTCCTAACTATGGCTACACCTTC	-	TRBJ1-2	TRBV6-5	-
CASRSRGTYETQYF	TGTGCCAGCAGATCGAGGGGGACCTATGAGACCCAGTACTTC	-	TRBJ2-5	TRBV6-5	-
CASSLAQELYEQYF	TGCGCCAGCAGCCTTGCACAGGAGTTGTACGAGCAGTACTTC	-	TRBJ2-7	TRBV4-1	-
CASSDPLYADTQYF	TGTGCCAGCAGCGATCCGTTATATGCAGATACGCAGTATTTT	-	TRBJ2-3	TRBV9	-
CASSEYRTDTPVYGYTF	TGTGCCAGCAGTGAATACCGGACAGACACGCCGGTCTATGGCTACACCTTC	-	TRBJ1-2	TRBV25-1	-
CASSLSRTGGFGNTIYF	TGTGCCAGCAGTTTATCACGGACAGGGGGATTCGGAAACACCATATATTTT	-	TRBJ1-3	TRBV28	TRBD1
CAISADSGRGTLYEQYF	TGTGCCATCAGTGCGGATTCGGGCAGGGGCACCCTCTACGAGCAGTACTTC	-	TRBJ2-7	TRBV10-3	-
CASSRGTGALDETQYF	TGCGCCAGCAGCAGGGGGACAGGGGCGCTCGACGAGACCCAGTACTTC	-	TRBJ2-5	TRBV5-1	TRBD1
CASSDWGPMDEQYF	TGTGCCAGCAGTGATTGGGGGCCGATGGACGAGCAGTACTTC	-	TRBJ2-7	TRBV27	-
CASSLEMGDNEQFF	TGTGCCAGCAGCCTTGAGATGGGGGACAATGAGCAGTTCTTC	-	TRBJ2-1	TRBV14	-
CASSLIFGQPQHF	TGTGCCAGCAGTTTAATTTTTGGTCAGCCCCAGCATTTT	-	TRBJ1-5	TRBV27	-
CSPILGPRSTEAFF	TGCAGCCCGATATTGGGACCTCGGAGCACTGAAGCTTTCTTT	few	TRBJ1-1	TRBV29-1	-
CASSYFGGQGDTQYF	TGTGCCAGCAGTTACTTCGGGGGGCAGGGAGATACGCAGTATTTT	-	TRBJ2-3	TRBV6-5	-
CASSAPTSGRVYNEQFF	TGTGCCAGCAGCGCCCCGACTAGCGGGAGGGTCTACAATGAGCAGTTCTTC	-	TRBJ2-1	TRBV9	TRBD2
CASSNNYRRNPRGNTEAFF	TGTGCCAGCAGCAACAACTACAGGAGGAACCCACGGGGGAACACTGAAGCTTTCTTT	few	TRBJ1-1	TRBV21-1	-
CASSSRTGASYNEQFF	TGTGCCAGCAGCTCGAGGACAGGGGCGTCCTACAATGAGCAGTTCTTC	-	TRBJ2-1	TRBV11-2	TRBD1
CASSLGLANNEQFF	TGCGCCAGCAGCTTGGGGCTAGCGAACAATGAGCAGTTCTTC	-	TRBJ2-1	TRBV5-1	-
CASTQYGGQWAYEQYF	TGTGCCAGCACCCAATACGGTGGACAGTGGGCCTACGAGCAGTACTTC	-	TRBJ2-7	TRBV27	-
CASSLGARKDYGYTF	TGTGCCAGCAGCTTAGGGGCCAGGAAAGACTATGGCTACACCTTC	-	TRBJ1-2	TRBV7-8	-